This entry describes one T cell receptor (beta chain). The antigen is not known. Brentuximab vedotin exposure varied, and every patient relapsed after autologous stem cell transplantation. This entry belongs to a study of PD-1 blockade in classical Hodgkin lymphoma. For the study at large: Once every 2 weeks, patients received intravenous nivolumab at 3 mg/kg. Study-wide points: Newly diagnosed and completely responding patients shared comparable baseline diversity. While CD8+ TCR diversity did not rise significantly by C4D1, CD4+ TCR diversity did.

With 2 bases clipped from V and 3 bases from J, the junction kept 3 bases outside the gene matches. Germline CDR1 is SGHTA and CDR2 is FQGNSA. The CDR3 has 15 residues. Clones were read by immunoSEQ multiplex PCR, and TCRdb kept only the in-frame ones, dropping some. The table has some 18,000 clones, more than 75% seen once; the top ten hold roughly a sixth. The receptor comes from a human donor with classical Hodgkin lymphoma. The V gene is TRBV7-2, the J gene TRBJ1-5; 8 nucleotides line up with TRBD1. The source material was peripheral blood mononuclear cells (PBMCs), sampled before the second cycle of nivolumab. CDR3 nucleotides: TGTGCCAGCAGCTTACAGACAGGGGACAATCAGCCCCAGCATTTT. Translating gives CASSLQTGDNQPQHF.